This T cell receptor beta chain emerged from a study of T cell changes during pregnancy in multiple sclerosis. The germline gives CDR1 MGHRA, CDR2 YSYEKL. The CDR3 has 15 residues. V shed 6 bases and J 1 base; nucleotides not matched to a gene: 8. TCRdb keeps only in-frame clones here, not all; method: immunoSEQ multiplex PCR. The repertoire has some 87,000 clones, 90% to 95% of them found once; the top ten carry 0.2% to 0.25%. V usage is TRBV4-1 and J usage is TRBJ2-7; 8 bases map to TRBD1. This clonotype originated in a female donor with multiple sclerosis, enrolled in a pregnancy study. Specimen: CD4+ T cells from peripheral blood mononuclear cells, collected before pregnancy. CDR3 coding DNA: TGCGCCAGCAGGCAGGGGGCATTTGGGTCCTACGAGCAGTACTTC. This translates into CASRQGAFGSYEQYF.